This section outlines one T cell receptor (beta chain) sequence together with its context. Its target is unknown. This specimen comes from a study of T cells expressing NK-cell markers. The wider study: Investigators obtained TCR beta repertoires from sorted CD3+CD56+NKG2C+, CD3+CD56+NKG2C- and CD3+CD56-NKG2C+ T cells. There were seven HCMV-seropositive donors and one seronegative donor among the eight sequenced.

One entry per CDR3 protein, without DNA, is what TCRdb gives after re-calling the 5' RACE reads. The table counts roughly 120,000 distinct CDR3 sequences; roughly 20% lies in the top ten. Study outcomes and limitations: Dominant NKG2C+ clonotypes in roughly 6 donors made up roughly 1.0-7.0% of CD8+ T cells. Once again these clonotypes came out on top in the CD3+CD56-NKG2C+ fraction of four donors.

This CDR3 is built from 14 residues. The TCR originated in a woman aged 18 to 75 in good health. The rearrangement uses TRBV21-1 and TRBJ1-3; lacking DNA, the TRBD1 call made by TCRdb goes unchecked. TRBV21-1 is tagged as a pseudogene. The sample comprised blood T cells: a sorted CD56 or NKG2C T cell subset, CD4+ or CD8+ T cells, or bulk PBMC T cells (not recorded which). This CDR3 is CARTRGKIGNTIYF.